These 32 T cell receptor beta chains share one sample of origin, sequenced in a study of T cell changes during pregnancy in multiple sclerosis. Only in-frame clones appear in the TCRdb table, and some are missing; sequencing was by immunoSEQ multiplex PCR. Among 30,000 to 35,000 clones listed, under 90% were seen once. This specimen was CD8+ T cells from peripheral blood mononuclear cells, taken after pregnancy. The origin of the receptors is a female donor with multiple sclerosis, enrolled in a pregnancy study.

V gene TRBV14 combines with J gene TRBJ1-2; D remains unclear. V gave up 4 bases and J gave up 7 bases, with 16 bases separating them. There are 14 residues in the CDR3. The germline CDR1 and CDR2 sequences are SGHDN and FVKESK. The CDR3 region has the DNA TGTGCCAGCAGCCCCGGAATCCTTACGGGTGGCTACACCTTC. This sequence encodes CASSPGILTGGYTF. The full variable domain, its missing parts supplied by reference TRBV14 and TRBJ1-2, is EAGVTQFPSHSVIEKGQTVTLRCDPISGHDNLYWYRRVMGKEIKFLLHFVKESKQDESGMPNNRFLAERTGGTYSTLKVQPAELEDSGVYFCASSPGILTGGYTFGSGTRLTVV.

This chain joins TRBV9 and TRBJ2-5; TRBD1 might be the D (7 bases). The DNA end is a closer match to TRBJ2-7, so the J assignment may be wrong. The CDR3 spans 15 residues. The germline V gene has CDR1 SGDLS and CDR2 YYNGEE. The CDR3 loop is CASSRSAGQMYEQYF. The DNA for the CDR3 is TGTGCCAGCAGCCGGTCGGCGGGACAGATGTACGAGCAGTACTTC.

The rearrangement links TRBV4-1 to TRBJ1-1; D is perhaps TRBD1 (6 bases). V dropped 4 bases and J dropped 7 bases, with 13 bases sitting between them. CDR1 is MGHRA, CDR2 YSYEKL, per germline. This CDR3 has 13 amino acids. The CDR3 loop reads CASSPQGSGEAFF. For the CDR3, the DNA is TGCGCCAGCAGCCCCCAGGGGTCGGGTGAAGCTTTCTTT.

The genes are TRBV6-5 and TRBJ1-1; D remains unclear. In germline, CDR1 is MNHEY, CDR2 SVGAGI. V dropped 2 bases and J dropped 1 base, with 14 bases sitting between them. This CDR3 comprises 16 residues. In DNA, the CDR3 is TGTGCCAGCAGTTACGGGTCAGGCTCGAAGAACACTGAAGCTTTCTTT. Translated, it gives CASSYGSGSKNTEAFF.

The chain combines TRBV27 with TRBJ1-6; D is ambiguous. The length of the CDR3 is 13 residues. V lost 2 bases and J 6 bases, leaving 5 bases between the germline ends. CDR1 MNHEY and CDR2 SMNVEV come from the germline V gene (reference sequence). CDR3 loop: CASSLEGNSPLHF. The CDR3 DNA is TGTGCCAGCAGTTTAGAGGGTAATTCACCCCTCCACTTT.

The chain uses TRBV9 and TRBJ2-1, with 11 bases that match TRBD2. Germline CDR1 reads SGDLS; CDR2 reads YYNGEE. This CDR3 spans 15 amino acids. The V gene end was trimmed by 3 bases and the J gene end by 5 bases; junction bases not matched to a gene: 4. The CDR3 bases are TGTGCCAGCAGCGGACTAGCGGGGATTAACAATGAGCAGTTCTTC. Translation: CASSGLAGINNEQFF.

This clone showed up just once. CDR3: CASSQEGLAVYEQYF. Here the CDR3 DNA reads TGCGCCAGCAGCCAAGAGGGACTAGCGGTCTACGAGCAGTACTTC. The V gene is TRBV4-1, the J gene TRBJ2-7, with 11 bases that match TRBD2. The CDR3 covers 15 residues. Per germline, CDR1 MGHRA and CDR2 YSYEKL. The V and J ends lost 0 bases and 3 bases, in that order; junction bases with no gene match: 1.

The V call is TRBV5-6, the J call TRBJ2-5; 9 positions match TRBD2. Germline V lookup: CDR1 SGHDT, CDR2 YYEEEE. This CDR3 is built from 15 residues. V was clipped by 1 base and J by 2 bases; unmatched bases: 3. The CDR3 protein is CASSLPSGTQETQYF. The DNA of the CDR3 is TGTGCCAGCAGCTTGCCTAGCGGGACACAAGAGACCCAGTACTTC.

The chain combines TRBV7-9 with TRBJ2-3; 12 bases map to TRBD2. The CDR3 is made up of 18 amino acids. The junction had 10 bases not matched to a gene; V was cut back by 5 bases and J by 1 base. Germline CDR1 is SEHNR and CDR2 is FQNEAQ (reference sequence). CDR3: CASSTRRTSGDGTDTQYF. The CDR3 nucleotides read TGTGCCAGCAGCACGCGGAGGACTAGCGGGGATGGCACAGATACGCAGTATTTT.

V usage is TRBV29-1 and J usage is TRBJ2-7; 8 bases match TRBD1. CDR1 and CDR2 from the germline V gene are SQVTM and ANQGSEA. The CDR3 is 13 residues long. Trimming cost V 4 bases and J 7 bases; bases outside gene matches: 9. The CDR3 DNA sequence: TGCAGCGTTGCGTACAGGGGGGCGGGGGAGCAGTACTTC. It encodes CSVAYRGAGEQYF.

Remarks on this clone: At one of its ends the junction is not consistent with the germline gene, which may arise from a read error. CDR3 sequence: CASSLAGGSNQPQHF. The DNA of the CDR3 is TGTGCCAGCAGCCTAGCGGGGGGTAGCAATCAGCCCCAGCATTTT. The chain has TRBV7-2 and TRBJ1-5, with D perhaps TRBD1 (5 bases). The CDR3 runs to 15 residues. CDR1 and CDR2 (germline): SGHTA, FQGNSA.

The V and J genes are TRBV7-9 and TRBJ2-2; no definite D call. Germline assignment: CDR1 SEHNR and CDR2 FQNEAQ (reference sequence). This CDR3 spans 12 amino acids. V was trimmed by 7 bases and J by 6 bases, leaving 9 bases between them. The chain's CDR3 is CASTSQAGELFF. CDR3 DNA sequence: TGTGCCAGCACCTCTCAGGCCGGGGAGCTGTTTTTT.

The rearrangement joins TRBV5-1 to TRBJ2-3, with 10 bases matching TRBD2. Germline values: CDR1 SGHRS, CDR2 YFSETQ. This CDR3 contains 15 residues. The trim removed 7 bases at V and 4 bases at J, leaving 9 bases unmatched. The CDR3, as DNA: TGCGCCAGCCGGGGACCAGCGGGGGGGGCAGATACGCAGTATTTT. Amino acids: CASRGPAGGADTQYF.

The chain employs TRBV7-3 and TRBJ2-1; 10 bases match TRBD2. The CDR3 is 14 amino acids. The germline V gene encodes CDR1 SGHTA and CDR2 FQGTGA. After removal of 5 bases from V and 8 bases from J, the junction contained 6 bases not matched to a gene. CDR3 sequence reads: CASSEAGGIDEQFF. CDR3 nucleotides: TGTGCCAGCAGCGAAGCGGGGGGGATCGATGAGCAGTTCTTC.

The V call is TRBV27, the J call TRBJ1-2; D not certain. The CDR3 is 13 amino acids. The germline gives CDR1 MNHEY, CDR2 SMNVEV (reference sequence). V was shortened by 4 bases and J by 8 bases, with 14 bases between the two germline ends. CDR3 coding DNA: TGTGCCAGCAGTTGGAGACCTATGTACGGCTACACCTTC. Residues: CASSWRPMYGYTF.

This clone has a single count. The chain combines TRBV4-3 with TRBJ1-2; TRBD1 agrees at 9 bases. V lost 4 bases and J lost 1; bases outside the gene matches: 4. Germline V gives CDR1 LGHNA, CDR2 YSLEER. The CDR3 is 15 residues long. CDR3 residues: CASSPAGQGNYGYTF. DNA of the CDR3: TGCGCCAGCAGCCCCGCGGGACAGGGTAACTATGGCTACACCTTC.

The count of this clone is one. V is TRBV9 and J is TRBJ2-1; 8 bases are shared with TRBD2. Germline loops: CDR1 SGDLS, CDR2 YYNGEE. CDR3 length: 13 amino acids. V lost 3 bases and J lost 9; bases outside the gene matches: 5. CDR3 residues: CASSALLAAEQFF. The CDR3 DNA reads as TGTGCCAGCAGCGCCTTACTAGCGGCTGAGCAGTTCTTC.

Here the CDR3 DNA reads TGCAGCGTTTCCGGACAGGAGTTATCCTACGAGCAGTACTTC. Its protein is CSVSGQELSYEQYF. This chain connects TRBV29-1 to TRBJ2-7; 7 positions match TRBD1. CDR1 and CDR2 from the germline V gene are SQVTM and ANQGSEA. The V segment lost 5 bases and the J segment 1 base; nucleotides outside the gene matches: 8. The CDR3 extends over 14 amino acids.

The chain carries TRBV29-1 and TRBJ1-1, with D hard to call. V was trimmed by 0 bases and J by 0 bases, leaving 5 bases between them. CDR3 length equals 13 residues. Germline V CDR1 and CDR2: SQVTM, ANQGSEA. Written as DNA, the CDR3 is TGCAGCGTTGAAGAGGAGATGAACACTGAAGCTTTCTTT. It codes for CSVEEEMNTEAFF. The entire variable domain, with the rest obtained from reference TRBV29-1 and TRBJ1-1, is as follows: SAVISQKPSRDICQRGTSLTIQCQVDSQVTMMFWYRQQPGQSLTLIATANQGSEATYESGFVIDKFPISRPNLTFSTLTVSNMSPEDSSIYLCSVEEEMNTEAFFGQGTRLTVV.

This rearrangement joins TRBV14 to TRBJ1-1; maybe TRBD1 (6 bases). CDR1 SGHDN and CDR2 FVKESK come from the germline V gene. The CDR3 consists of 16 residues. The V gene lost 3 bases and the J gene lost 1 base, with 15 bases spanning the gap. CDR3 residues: CASSHRKGVRNTEAFF. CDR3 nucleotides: TGTGCCAGCAGCCACCGAAAGGGGGTAAGGAACACTGAAGCTTTCTTT.

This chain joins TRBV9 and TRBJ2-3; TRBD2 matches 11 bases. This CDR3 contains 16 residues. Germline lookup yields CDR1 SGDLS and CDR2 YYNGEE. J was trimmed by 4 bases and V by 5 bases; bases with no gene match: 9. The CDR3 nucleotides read TGTGCCAGCAGTGGTCCGACTAGCGGGGTCGCAGATACGCAGTATTTT. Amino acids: CASSGPTSGVADTQYF.

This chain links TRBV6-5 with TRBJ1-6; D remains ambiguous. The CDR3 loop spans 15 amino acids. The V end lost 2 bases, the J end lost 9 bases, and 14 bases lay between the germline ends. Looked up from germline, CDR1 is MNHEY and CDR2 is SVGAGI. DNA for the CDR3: TGTGCCAGCAGTTACGAGGGTTCCGTACTTTCACCCCTCCACTTT. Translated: CASSYEGSVLSPLHF.

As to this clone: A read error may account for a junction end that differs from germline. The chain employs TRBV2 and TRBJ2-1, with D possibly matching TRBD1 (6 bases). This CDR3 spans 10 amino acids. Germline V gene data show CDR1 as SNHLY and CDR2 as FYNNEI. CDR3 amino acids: CASSEGDTLF. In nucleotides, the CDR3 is TGTGCCAGCAGTGAGGGGGACACGCTCTTC.

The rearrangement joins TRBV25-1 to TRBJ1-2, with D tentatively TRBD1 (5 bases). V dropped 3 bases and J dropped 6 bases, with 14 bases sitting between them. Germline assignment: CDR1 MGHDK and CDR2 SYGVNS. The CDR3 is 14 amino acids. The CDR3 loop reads CASSDTGLVNGYTF. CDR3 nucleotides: TGTGCCAGCAGTGATACAGGTTTGGTAAATGGCTACACCTTC.

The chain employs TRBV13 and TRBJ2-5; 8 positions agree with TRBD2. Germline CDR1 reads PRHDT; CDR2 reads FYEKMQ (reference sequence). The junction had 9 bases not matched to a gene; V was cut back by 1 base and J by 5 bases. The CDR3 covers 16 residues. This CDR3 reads CASSLAGGGRLETQYF. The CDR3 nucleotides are TGTGCCAGCAGCTTAGCCGGGGGGGGCAGGCTGGAGACCCAGTACTTC.

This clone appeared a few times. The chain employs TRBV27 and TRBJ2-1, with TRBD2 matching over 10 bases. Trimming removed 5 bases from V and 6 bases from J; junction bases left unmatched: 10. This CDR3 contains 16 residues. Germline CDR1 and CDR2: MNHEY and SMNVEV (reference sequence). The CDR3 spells CASSPGAGGPRNEQFF. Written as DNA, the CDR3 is TGTGCCAGCAGTCCGGGAGCGGGGGGGCCTCGCAATGAGCAGTTCTTC.

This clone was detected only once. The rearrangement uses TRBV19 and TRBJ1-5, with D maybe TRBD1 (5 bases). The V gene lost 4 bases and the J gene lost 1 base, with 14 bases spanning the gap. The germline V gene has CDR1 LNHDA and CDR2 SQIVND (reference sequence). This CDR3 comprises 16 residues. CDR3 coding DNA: TGTGCCAGTAGTACCAGGGAAGGGAGGAGCAATCAGCCCCAGCATTTT. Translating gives CASSTREGRSNQPQHF. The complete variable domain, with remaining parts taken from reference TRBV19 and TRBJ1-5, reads DGGITQSPKYLFRKEGQNVTLSCEQNLNHDAMYWYRQDPGQGLRLIYYSQIVNDFQKGDIAEGYSVSREKKESFPLTVTSAQKNPTAFYLCASSTREGRSNQPQHFGDGTRLSIL.

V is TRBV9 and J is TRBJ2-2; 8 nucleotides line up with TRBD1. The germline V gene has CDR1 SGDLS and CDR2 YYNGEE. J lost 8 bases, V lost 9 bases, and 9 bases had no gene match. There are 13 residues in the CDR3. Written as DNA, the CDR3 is TGTGCCACCGAGGACAGGGAATCAGGGGAGCTGTTTTTT. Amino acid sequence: CATEDRESGELFF.

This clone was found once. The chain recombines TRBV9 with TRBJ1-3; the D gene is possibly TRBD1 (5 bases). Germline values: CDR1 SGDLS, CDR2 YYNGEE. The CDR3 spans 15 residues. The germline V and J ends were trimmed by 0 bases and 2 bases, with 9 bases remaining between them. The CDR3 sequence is CASSVEWGAGNTIYF. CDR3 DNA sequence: TGTGCCAGCAGCGTAGAGTGGGGGGCTGGAAACACCATATATTTT. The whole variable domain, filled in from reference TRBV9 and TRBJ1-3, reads DSGVTQTPKHLITATGQRVTLRCSPRSGDLSVYWYQQSLDQGLQFLIQYYNGEERAKGNILERFSAQQFPDLHSELNLSSLELGDSALYFCASSVEWGAGNTIYFGEGSWLTVV.

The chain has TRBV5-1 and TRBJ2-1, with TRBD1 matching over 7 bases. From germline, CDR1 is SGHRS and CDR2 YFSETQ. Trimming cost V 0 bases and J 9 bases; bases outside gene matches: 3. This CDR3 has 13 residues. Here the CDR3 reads CASSLGTGAEQFF. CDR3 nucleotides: TGCGCCAGCAGCTTGGGTACAGGGGCTGAGCAGTTCTTC.

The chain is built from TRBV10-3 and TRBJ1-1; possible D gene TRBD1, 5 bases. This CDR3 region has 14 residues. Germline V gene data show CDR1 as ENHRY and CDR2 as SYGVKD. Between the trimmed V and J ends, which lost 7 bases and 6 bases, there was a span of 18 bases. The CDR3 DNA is TGTGCCATCAAAAGGGAAGGGGATCGGGCTGAAGCTTTCTTT. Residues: CAIKREGDRAEAFF.

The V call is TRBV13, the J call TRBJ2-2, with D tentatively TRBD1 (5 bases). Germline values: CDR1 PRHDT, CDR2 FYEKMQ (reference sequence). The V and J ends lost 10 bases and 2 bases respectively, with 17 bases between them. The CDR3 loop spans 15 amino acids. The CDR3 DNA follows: TGTGCCACCCCCCGGGCAGGGAAAAACACCGGGGAGCTGTTTTTT. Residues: CATPRAGKNTGELFF.